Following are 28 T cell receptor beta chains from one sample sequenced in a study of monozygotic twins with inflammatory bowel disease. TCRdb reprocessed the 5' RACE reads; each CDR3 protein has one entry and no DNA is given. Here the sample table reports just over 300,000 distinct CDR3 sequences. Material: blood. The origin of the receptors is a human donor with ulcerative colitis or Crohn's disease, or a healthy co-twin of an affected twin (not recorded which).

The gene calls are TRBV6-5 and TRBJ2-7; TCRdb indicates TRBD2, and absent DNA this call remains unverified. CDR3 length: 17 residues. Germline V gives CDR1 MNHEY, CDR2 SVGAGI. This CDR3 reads CASSYSVQPSGGYEQYF.

CDR3 loop: CASSLMRGSSYEQYF. The chain couples TRBV5-6 to TRBJ2-7; TCRdb designates TRBD1, a call that cannot be tested without DNA. CDR1 SGHDT and CDR2 YYEEEE come from the germline V gene. This CDR3 has 15 amino acids.

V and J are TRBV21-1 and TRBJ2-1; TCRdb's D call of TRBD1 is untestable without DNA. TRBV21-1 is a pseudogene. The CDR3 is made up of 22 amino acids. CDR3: CASSTLPRSHPLDGSSYNEQFF.

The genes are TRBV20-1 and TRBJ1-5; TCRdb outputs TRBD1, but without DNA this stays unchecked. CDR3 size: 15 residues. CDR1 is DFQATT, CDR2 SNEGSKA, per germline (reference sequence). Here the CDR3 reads CSATRPGTTNQPQHF.

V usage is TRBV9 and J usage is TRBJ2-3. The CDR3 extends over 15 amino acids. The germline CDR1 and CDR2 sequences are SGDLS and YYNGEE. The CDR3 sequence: CASSVESDSTDTQYF.

The CDR3 spells CASTTGGAPLEQYF. This chain connects TRBV28 to TRBJ2-7; TCRdb reports TRBD1, a call that lacks DNA to check it against. CDR1 and CDR2 from the germline V gene are MDHEN and SYDVKM. This CDR3 spans 14 amino acids.

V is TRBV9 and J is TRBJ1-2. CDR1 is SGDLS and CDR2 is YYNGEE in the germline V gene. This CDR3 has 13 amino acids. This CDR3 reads CASSVDFSYGYTF.

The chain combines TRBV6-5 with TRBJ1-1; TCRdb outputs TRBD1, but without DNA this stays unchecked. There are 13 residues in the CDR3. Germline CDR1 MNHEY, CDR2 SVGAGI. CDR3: CASSQRQGNPAFF.

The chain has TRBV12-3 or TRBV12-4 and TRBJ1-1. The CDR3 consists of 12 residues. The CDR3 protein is CASRRGGTEAFF.

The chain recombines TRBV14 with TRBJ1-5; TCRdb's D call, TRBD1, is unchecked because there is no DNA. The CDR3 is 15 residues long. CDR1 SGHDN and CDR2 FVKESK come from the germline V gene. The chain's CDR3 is CASSHSGTGYQPQHF.

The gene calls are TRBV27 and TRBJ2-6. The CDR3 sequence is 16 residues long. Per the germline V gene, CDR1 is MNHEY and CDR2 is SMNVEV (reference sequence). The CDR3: CASSFIRFSGANVLTF.

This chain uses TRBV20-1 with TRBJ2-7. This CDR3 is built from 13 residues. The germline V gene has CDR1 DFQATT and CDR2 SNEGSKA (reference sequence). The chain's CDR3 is CSARSARLAEQYF.

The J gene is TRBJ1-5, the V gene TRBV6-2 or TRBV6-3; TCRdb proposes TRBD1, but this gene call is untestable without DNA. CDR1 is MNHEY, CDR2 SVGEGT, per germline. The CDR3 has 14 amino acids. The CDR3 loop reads CASRGTGGIQPQHF.

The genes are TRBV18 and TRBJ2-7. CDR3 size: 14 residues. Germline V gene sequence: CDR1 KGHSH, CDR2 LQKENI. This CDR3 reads CASSPSPGLYEQYF.

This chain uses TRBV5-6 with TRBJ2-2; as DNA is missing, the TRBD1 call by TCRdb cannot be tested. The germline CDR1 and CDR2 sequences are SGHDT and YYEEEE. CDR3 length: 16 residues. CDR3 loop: CASSLETGLVAGELFF.

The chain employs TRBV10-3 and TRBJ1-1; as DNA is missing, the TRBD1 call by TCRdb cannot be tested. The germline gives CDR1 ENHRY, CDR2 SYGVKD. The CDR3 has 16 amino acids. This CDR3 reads CAISRPGQGMNTEAFF.

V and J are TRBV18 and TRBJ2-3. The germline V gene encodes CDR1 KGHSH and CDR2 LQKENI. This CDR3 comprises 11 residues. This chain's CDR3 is CASSPVDTQYF.

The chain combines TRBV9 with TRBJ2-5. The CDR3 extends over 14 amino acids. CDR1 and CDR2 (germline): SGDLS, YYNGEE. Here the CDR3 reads CASSVGRGIETQYF.

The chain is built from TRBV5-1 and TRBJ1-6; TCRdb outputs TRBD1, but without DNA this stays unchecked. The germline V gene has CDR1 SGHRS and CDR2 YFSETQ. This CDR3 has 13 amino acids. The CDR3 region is CASRQGRDSPLHF.

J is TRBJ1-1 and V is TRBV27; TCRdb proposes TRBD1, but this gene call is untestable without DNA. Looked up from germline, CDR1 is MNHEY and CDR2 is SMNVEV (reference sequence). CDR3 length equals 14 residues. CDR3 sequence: CASSPTGRGTEAFF.

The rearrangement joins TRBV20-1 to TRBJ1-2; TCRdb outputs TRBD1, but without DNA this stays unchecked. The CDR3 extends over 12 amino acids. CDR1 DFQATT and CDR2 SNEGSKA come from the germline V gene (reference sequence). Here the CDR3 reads CSAPTGSSGYTF.

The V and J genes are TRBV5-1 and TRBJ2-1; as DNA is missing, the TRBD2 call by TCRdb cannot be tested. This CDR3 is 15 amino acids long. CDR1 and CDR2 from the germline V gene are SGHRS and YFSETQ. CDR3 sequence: CASSRTSGSFNEQFF.

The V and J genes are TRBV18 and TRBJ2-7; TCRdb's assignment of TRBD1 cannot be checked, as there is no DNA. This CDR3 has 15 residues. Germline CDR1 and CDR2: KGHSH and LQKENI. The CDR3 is CASSPVQDNSYEQYF.

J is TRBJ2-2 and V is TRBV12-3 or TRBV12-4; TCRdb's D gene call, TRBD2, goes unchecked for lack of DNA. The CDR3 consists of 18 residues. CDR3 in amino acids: CASSTLGLAGANTGELFF.

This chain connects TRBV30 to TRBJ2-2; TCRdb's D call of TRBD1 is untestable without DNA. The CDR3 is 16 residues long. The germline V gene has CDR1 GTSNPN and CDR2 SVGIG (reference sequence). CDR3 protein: CAWRPGPNANTGELFF. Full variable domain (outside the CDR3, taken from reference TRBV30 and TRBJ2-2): SQTIHQWPATLVQPVGSPLSLECTVEGTSNPNLYWYRQAAGRGLQLLFYSVGIGQISSEVPQNLSASRPQDRQFILSSKKLLLSDSGFYLCAWRPGPNANTGELFFGEGSRLTVL.

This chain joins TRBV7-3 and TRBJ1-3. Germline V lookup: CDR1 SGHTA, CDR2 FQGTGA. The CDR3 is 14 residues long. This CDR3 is CASSLTAVGNTIYF.

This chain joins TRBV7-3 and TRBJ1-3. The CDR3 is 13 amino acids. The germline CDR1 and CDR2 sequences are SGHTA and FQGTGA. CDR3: CASSRGFGNTIYF.

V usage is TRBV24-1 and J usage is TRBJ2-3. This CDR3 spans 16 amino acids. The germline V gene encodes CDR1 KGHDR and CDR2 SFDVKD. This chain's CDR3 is CATSDPWKFPTDTQYF.